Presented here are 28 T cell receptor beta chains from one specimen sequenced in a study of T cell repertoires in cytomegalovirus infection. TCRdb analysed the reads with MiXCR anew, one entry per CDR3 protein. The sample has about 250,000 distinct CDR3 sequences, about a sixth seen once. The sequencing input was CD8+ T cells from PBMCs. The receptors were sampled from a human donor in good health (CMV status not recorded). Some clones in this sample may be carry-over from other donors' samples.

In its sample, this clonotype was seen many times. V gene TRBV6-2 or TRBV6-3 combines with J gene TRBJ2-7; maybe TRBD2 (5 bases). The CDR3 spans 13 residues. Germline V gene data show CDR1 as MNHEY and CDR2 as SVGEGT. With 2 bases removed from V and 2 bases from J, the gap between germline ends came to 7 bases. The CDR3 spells CASSYTGTYEQYF. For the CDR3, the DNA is TGTGCCAGCAGTTACACCGGGACCTACGAGCAGTACTTC.

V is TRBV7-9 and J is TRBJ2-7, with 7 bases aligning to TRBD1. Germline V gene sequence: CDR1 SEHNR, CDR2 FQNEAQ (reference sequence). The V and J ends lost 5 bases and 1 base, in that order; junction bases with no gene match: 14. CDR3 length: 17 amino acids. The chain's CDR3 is CASSHHAGQAISYEQYF. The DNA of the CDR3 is TGTGCCAGCAGCCACCACGCCGGACAGGCGATTTCCTACGAGCAGTACTTC.

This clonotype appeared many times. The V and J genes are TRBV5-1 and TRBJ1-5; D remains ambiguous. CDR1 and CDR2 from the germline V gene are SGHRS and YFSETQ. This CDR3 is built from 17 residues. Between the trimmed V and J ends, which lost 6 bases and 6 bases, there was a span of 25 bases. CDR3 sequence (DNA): TGCGCCAGCACCGCTCGGTTAACCCCCGGGGTCAGTCAGCCCCAGCATTTT. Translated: CASTARLTPGVSQPQHF.

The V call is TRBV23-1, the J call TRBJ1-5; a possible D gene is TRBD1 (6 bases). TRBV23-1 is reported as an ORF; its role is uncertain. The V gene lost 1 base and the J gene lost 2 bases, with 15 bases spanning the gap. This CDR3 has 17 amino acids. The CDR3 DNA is TGCGCCAGCAGTCAATTCCCGGGGGCGCATGGCAATCAGCCCCAGCATTTT. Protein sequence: CASSQFPGAHGNQPQHF.

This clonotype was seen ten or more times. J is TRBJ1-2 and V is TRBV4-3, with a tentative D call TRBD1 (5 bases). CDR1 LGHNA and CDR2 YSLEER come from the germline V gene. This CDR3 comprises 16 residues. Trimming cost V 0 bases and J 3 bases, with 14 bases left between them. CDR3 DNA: TGCGCCAGCAGCCAAGAACGGATCAGGGTTGACTATGGCTACACCTTC. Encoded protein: CASSQERIRVDYGYTF.

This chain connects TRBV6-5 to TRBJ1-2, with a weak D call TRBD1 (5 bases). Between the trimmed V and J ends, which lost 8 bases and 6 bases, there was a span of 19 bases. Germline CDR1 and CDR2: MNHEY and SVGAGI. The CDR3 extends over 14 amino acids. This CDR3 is CASGSGTSLDGYTF. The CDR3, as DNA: TGTGCCAGCGGATCGGGGACGTCTCTCGATGGCTACACCTTC.

This CDR3 reads CASFPEGPPTGRLSGNTIYF. The CDR3 region has the DNA TGTGCCAGCTTCCCCGAGGGGCCCCCGACAGGGCGGCTCTCTGGAAACACCATATATTTT. The chain combines TRBV6-5 with TRBJ1-3; 7 bases fit TRBD1. This CDR3 comprises 20 residues. Germline CDR1 and CDR2: MNHEY and SVGAGI. Unmatched junction bases numbered 22, after V lost 8 bases and J lost 0 bases.

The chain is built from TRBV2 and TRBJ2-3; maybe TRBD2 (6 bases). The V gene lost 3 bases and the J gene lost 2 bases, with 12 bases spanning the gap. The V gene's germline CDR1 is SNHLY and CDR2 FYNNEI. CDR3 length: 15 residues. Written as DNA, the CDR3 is TGTGCCAGCAGTGATTGGCGGGGAAACACAGATACGCAGTATTTT. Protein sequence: CASSDWRGNTDTQYF.

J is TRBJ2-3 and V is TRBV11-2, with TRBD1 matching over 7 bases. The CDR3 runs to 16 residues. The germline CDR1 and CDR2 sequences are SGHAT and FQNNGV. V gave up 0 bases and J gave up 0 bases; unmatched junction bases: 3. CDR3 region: CASSLELQGSTDTQYF. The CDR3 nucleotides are TGTGCCAGCAGCTTAGAACTACAGGGGAGCACAGATACGCAGTATTTT.

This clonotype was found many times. The CDR3 DNA sequence: TGTGCCAGCAGTGACAGGGGCACCGGGGAGCTGTTTTTT. It translates to CASSDRGTGELFF. V is TRBV6-4 and J is TRBJ2-2; possibly TRBD1 for D (5 bases). Trimming pared 2 bases from V and 4 bases from J, leaving 5 bases between. There are 13 residues in the CDR3. CDR1 and CDR2 (germline): MRHNA, SNTAGT.

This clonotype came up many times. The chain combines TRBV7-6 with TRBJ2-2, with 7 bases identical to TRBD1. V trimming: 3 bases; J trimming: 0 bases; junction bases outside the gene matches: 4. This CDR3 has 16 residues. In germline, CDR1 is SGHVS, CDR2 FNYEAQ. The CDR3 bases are TGTGCCAGCAGCTTTCGGACAGGTTCGAACACCGGGGAGCTGTTTTTT. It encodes CASSFRTGSNTGELFF.

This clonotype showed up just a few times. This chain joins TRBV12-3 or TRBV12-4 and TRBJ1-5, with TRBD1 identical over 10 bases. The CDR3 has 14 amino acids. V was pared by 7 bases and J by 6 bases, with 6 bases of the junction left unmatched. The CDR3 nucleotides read TGTGCCAGCACTTCGACAGGGGGCAGTCAGCCCCAGCATTTT. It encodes CASTSTGGSQPQHF.

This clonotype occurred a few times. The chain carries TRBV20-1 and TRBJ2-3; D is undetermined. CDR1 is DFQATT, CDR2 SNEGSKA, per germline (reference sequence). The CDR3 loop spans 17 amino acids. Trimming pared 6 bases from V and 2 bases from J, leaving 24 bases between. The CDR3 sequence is CSATLSDGPQPTDTQYF. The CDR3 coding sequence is TGCAGTGCCACCTTATCAGACGGACCCCAGCCCACAGATACGCAGTATTTT.

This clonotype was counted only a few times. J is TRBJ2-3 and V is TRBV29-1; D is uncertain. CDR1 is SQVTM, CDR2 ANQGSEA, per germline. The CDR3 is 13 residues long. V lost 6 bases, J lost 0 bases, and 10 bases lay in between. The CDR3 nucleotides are TGCAGCGTCGGCTTGGCTAGCACAGATACGCAGTATTTT. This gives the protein CSVGLASTDTQYF.

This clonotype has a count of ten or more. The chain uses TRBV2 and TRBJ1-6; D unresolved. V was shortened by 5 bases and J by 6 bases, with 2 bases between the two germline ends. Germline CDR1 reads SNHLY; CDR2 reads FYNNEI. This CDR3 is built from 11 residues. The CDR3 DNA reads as TGTGCCAGCAGTCTTAATTCACCCCTCCACTTT. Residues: CASSLNSPLHF.

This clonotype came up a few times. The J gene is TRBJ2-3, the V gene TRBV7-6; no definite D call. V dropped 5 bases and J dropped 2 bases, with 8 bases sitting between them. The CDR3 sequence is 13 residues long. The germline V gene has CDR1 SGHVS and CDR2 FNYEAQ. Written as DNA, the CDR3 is TGTGCCAGCAGCCTAGACCCCACAGATACGCAGTATTTT. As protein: CASSLDPTDTQYF.

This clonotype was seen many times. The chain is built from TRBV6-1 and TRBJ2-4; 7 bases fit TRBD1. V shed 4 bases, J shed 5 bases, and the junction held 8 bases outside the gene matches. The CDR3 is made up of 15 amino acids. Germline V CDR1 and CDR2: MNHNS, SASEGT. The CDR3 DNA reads TGTGCCAGCAGTGGATCCGGGACAGAGCAAAACATTCAGTACTTC. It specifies CASSGSGTEQNIQYF.

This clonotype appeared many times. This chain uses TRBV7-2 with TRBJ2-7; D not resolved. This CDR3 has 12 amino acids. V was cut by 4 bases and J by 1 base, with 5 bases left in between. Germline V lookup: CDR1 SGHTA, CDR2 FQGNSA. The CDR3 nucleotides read TGTGCCAGCAGCTCCACATCCTACGAGCAGTACTTC. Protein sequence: CASSSTSYEQYF.

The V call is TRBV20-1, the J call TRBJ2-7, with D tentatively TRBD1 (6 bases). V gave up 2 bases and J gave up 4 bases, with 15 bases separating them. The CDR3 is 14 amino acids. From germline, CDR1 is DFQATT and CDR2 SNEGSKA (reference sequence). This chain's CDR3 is CSARNREGAYEQYF. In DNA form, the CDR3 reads TGCAGTGCTAGAAACAGGGAAGGGGCTTACGAGCAGTACTTC.

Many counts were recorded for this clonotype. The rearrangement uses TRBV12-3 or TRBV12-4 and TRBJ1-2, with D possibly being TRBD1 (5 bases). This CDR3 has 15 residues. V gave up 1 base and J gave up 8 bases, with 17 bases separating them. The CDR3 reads CASSLEVRGDSGYTF. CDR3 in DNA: TGTGCCAGCAGTTTAGAGGTTCGAGGGGATAGCGGCTACACCTTC.

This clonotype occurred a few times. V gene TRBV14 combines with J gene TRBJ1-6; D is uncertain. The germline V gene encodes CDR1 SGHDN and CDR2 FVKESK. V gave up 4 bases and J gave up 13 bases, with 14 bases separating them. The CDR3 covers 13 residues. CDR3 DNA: TGTGCCAGCAGCCCATCTCGACGGGAGCCCCTCCACTTT. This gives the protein CASSPSRREPLHF.

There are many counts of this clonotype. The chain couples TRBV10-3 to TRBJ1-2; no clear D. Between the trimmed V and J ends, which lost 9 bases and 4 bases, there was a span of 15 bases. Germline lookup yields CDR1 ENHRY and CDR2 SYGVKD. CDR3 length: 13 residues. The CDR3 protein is CAMKKAERYGYTF. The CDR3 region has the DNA TGTGCCATGAAAAAGGCAGAGCGCTATGGCTACACCTTC.

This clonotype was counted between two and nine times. As DNA, the CDR3 is TGCGCCAGCAGCCAAGACAAGGCAGGGGCTGCTTCGGACAATGAGCAGTTCTTC. This gives the protein CASSQDKAGAASDNEQFF. The genes are TRBV4-1 and TRBJ2-1, with a tentative D call TRBD1 (6 bases). The CDR3 is 18 residues long. Germline CDR1 reads MGHRA; CDR2 reads YSYEKL. The V and J ends lost 0 bases and 5 bases respectively, with 20 bases between them.

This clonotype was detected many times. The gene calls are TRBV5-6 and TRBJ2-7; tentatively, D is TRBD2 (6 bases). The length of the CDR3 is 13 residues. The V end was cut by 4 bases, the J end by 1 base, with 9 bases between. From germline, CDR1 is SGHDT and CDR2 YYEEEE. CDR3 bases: TGTGCCAGCAGCATGGGGACTTCCTACGAGCAGTACTTC. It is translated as CASSMGTSYEQYF.

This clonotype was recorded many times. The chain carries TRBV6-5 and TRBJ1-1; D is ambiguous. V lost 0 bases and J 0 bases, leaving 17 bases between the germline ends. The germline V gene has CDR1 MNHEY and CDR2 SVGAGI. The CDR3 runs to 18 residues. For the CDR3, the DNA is TGTGCCAGCAGTTACTCGGCTGTTGTAGTGAGCATGAACACTGAAGCTTTCTTT. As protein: CASSYSAVVVSMNTEAFF.

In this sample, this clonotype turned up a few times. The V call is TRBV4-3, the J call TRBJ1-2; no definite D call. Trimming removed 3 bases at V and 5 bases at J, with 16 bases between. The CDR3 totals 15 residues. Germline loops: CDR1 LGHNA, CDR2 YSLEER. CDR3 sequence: CASSQSLAPDYGYTF. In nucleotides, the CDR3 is TGCGCCAGCAGCCAGAGTCTTGCACCGGATTATGGCTACACCTTC.

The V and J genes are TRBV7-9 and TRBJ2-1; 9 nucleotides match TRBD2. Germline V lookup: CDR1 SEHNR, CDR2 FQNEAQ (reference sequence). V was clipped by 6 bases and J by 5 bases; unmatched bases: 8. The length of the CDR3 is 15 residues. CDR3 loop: CASRGAGGRDNEQFF. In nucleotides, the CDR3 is TGTGCCAGCAGGGGAGCGGGGGGACGCGACAATGAGCAGTTCTTC.

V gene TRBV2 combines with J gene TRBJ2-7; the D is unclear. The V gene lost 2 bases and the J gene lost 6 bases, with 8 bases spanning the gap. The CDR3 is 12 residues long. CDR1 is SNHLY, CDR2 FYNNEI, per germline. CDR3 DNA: TGTGCCAGCAGTGAAATGGACCCCGAGCAGTACTTC. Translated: CASSEMDPEQYF.